The text below deals with one T cell receptor (beta chain). This clonotype was detected a few times. No cognate antigen has been identified for it. No base qualities exist here, and no much larger clone lies one base off it. These data are taken from a study of naive and memory T cell subsets (dated by TCRdb to about 2017). As for the study more broadly: Sorted naive and memory T cell subsets from peripheral blood were analyzed in the study using a UMI-based, open-source pipeline for TCR alpha and beta sequencing. IgG serology results and the functional CMV T cell responses were in complete agreement. RNA was DNase-treated and reverse transcribed with TCR constant-region primers, mostly using SuperScript III. Results and caveats for the whole study, not just this receptor: TCR abundance followed a power law whose exponent differed between naive and memory subsets but was consistent across the three individuals. RNA-based TCR counts may be affected by expression changes linked to T cell activation and differentiation. Once error correction was done, more than 90% of naive TCR sequences showed up just once, which made the naive abundance distributions much steeper than those of the memory subsets. In both CD4 and CD8 cells, a rise in Gini index and a fall in Shannon and inverse Simpson diversity were observed from naive through CM, EM and EMRA. Clonotypes were defined as single alpha or beta chain sequences, not paired alpha/beta receptors. No ground truth was available to validate the repertoire findings for the naive and memory subsets.

Library preparation was by UMI-ligation and nested PCR. To cover both TRBC1 and TRBC2, the beta constant-region primer consisted of an equimolar mix of two oligonucleotides. A single-stranded oligonucleotide bearing the SP2 primer plus a 12-nucleotide UMI was ligated onto the 3' end of the cDNA by T4 RNA ligase 1. The ligated cDNA went through four rounds of PCR with nested alpha and beta constant-region primers together with the SP2 primer. Incubation of the ligation reaction was carried out at 16 degrees C for about 20-24 hours. To avoid over-amplification, PCR2 was usually performed as a SYBR Green qPCR and halted once a predetermined threshold was reached. Apart from the first purification, every purification step used Agencourt AMPure XP magnetic beads. Library amounts were measured by Qubit and library quality was assessed on a TapeStation, where the main peak was expected at around 650 bp. Pooled libraries were sequenced on an Illumina MiSeq with v2 2x251 paired-end kits, typically giving roughly 0.9-2.1 million reads per sample. Each sample was pooled at around 4 nM, and roughly 4.5-7.5% PhiX was included to help cluster recognition. The study's processing was this. Decombinator assigned V and J genes to Demultiplexor-processed FASTQ reads by tag matching, allowing a single base-pair mismatch. Collapsinator relied on UMIs to fix sequencing errors as well as frequency errors caused by PCR heterogeneity. CDR3Translator translated TCRs and extracted CDR3s from the conserved cysteine to the FGXG phenylalanine, flagging non-productive sequences. Gini, Shannon entropy and inverse Simpson indices were calculated on repertoires that had been subsampled to equal numbers of UMI-defined TCRs. Power-law fits to clonotype abundance distributions were performed by maximum likelihood within the linear range. Similar UMI counts, unique TCR numbers and clonal distributions were obtained with the pipeline and with MIGEC on one naive CD8 sample. Repertoires were searched for about 7,300 CMV-associated CDR3 sequences compiled from VDJdb and a published dataset. Starting from the raw public reads, TCRdb applied fastp trimming at Q25, assembled clones with MiXCR and retained in-frame beta chains. Each CDR3 protein gets just one entry, which takes the most common genes and DNA from the rows behind it. The V and J calls were determined by TCRdb, not by the authors. The sample records roughly 40,000 distinct CDR3 sequences, less than 15% of which are singletons. More than 20% of the sample is held by the ten biggest clonotypes.

Separate amplification of TCR alpha and beta chain libraries was performed from the second PCR step onward. To determine each donor's CMV status, fresh PBMCs were stimulated overnight with CMV viral lysate, and IFNgamma production from CD4+ T cells was then assessed. CD4 T cells were positively selected with Miltenyi beads, followed by positive selection of CD8 T cells from the CD4-negative fraction. After staining for CD3, CD4, CD8, CD45RA, CD27 and a live/dead dye, cells were sorted on a BD Aria II into four subsets based on CD45RA and CD27. Effector memory cells were sorted as CD45RA-CD27-, and EMRA cells as CD45RA+CD27-. Blood came from a few healthy volunteers, each fractionated into CD4 and CD8 T cells and then into four differentiation subsets. Around 130 ml of peripheral blood was taken from each donor, and PBMC were separated by density-gradient centrifugation on Ficoll-Paque PLUS. After sorting, cells were lysed in RLT buffer, RNA was extracted using a Qiagen RNeasy kit, and the extracted RNA was stored at -80 degrees C.

Sequencing was performed on effector memory CD4+ T cells from blood. Taken with the paper, the label for cell subset or site translates to: effector memory, CD45RA- CD27-. This receptor was obtained from a human donor in good health.

The sequence in DNA is TGTGCCAGCAGCCCCGGGACTACCAACTACAATGAGCAGTTCTTC. This yields the protein CASSPGTTNYNEQFF. The sequence joins TRBV7-3 to TRBJ2-1, and 7 junctional nucleotides match TRBD2. Via the germline V gene, CDR1 is SGHTA and CDR2 FQGTGA. Unmatched junction bases come to 7, with V trimmed by 5 bases and J by 3 bases. From its cysteine to its phenylalanine, the CDR3 spans 15 amino acids. Just CDR3 DNA is preserved here, 45 bases in frame from base 1. The variable domain in full, with residues beyond the CDR3 obtained from the reference TRBV7-3 and TRBJ2-1 genes, is GAGVSQTPSNKVTEKGKYVELRCDPISGHTALYWYRQSLGQGPEFLIYFQGTGAADDSGLPNDRFFAVRPEGSVSTLKIQRTERGDSAVYLCASSPGTTNYNEQFFGPGTRLTVL.